These 13 T cell receptor beta chains were sequenced from one sample in a study of blood T cell repertoires in COVID-19 (dated by TCRdb to 2018 to 2021). The receptor library was made with the immunoSEQ multiplex PCR assay. The source is immuneACCESS, and TCRdb retained only in-frame sequences with V and J called. Part of the clones is not carried over; for the studies checked, unresolved V genes explain less than half of this, and the remainder is unexplained. This sample lists 61,000 or so clones; around 88% were detected once. The biggest ten clones account for about 18% of the sample. The material sequenced was peripheral blood. These receptors all stem from a woman of 80 years or more with active COVID-19.

This clone was detected a few times. The chain carries TRBV19 and TRBJ2-5; TRBD1 aligns across 7 bases. This CDR3 comprises 13 residues. The J segment lost 2 bases and the V segment lost 5 bases, leaving 2 bases of the junction unmatched. Germline CDR1 and CDR2: LNHDA and SQIVND (reference sequence). The CDR3 sequence: CASSGTAQETQYF. CDR3 coding DNA: TGTGCCAGTAGTGGGACAGCGCAAGAGACCCAGTACTTC.

The V call is TRBV6-2 or TRBV6-3, the J call TRBJ2-3; 7 bases agree with TRBD2. The CDR3 is made up of 16 amino acids. The V gene's germline CDR1 is MNHEY and CDR2 SVGEGT. V was pared by 4 bases and J by 4 bases, with 11 bases of the junction left unmatched. The CDR3 DNA is TGTGCCAGCAGTTTAGAATCCTGGCGGGGGTCAGATACGCAGTATTTT. It specifies CASSLESWRGSDTQYF.

The CDR3 sequence: CASSYAQGSLRETQYF. The CDR3 region has the DNA TGTGCCAGCAGTTACGCACAGGGTTCCCTCCGAGAGACCCAGTACTTC. The chain links TRBV6-2 or TRBV6-3 to TRBJ2-5; maybe TRBD1 (6 bases). The germline V gene encodes CDR1 MNHEY and CDR2 SVGEGT. This CDR3 is built from 16 residues. V was clipped by 2 bases and J by 4 bases, with 17 bases between them.

This chain uses TRBV5-4 with TRBJ1-2; D is unclear. CDR3 length equals 14 residues. Germline values: CDR1 SGHNT, CDR2 YYREEE (reference sequence). Trimming cost V 4 bases and J 4 bases, with 14 bases left between them. CDR3 sequence (DNA): TGTGCCAGCAGCCAAGCCGGGAGTTTCTATGGCTACACCTTC. Translating gives CASSQAGSFYGYTF.

The rearrangement uses TRBV11-2 and TRBJ1-6; TRBD1 might be the D (5 bases). CDR3 size: 13 residues. V was trimmed by 5 bases and J by 8 bases, leaving 10 bases between them. Germline loops: CDR1 SGHAT, CDR2 FQNNGV. CDR3 sequence reads: CASSPGLDSPLHF. CDR3 nucleotide sequence: TGTGCCAGCAGCCCAGGGCTGGATTCACCCCTCCACTTT.

The chain links TRBV18 to TRBJ2-1; possible D gene TRBD1, 5 bases. Germline values: CDR1 KGHSH, CDR2 LQKENI. Trimming stripped 2 bases from V and 0 bases from J, with 8 bases between. The CDR3 length is 15 residues. The CDR3 loop is CASSPGDSSYNEQFF. CDR3 nucleotides: TGTGCCAGCTCACCAGGCGACAGCTCCTACAATGAGCAGTTCTTC. The whole variable domain, remainder taken from reference TRBV18 and TRBJ2-1, is NAGVMQNPRHLVRRRGQEARLRCSPMKGHSHVYWYRQLPEEGLKFMVYLQKENIIDESGMPKERFSAEFPKEGPSILRIQQVVRGDSAAYFCASSPGDSSYNEQFFGPGTRLTVL.

J is TRBJ2-7 and V is TRBV18; D uncertain. CDR3 length: 13 amino acids. Germline CDR1 KGHSH, CDR2 LQKENI. The ends were cut back, 0 bases at V and 6 bases at J, with 9 bases in the middle. CDR3 coding DNA: TGTGCCAGCTCACCACCGAGCCAGGCCGAGCAGTACTTC. It specifies CASSPPSQAEQYF.

This chain uses TRBV30 with TRBJ2-2, with D tentatively TRBD2 (6 bases). Trimming stripped 1 base from V and 4 bases from J, with 16 bases between. In germline, CDR1 is GTSNPN, CDR2 SVGIG (reference sequence). The length of the CDR3 is 16 residues. The DNA of the CDR3 is TGTGCCTGGAGTGGGGTCGTCGGGGGTGGCACCGGGGAGCTGTTTTTT. It encodes CAWSGVVGGGTGELFF.

Of note for this clone: Sequence at one end of the junction differs from germline and may be a read error. The chain links TRBV7-7 to TRBJ2-5; no reliable D call. The CDR3 spans 13 residues. Germline CDR1 SSHAT, CDR2 FNYEAQ (reference sequence). CDR3 in DNA: TGTGCTAGCAGCTTAGAGTGGGCAGAGACCCAGTACTTC. Protein: CASSLEWAETQYF.

For this clone: Other DNA variants within this sample encode the same CDR3. The gene calls are TRBV19 and TRBJ2-7; 8 nucleotides align to TRBD1. CDR1 and CDR2 from the germline V gene are LNHDA and SQIVND (reference sequence). Losses at the gene ends were 4 bases for V and 2 bases for J; bases not matched to a gene: 7. The CDR3 consists of 15 residues. CDR3 nucleotide sequence: TGTGCCAGTAGTAAGGAGAGGACAGGGACCTACGAGCAGTACTTC. The encoded protein is CASSKERTGTYEQYF.

This clone has only a few counts. V usage is TRBV7-9 and J usage is TRBJ2-5; D possibly corresponds to TRBD2 (7 bases). With 3 bases removed from V and 5 bases from J, the gap between germline ends came to 16 bases. CDR3 length: 15 amino acids. Looked up from germline, CDR1 is SEHNR and CDR2 is FQNEAQ (reference sequence). Here the CDR3 reads CASSFQGGGWETQYF. The DNA of the CDR3 is TGTGCCAGCAGCTTCCAGGGCGGGGGCTGGGAGACCCAGTACTTC. The variable domain in full, with the rest retrieved from reference TRBV7-9 and TRBJ2-5, is DTGVSQNPRHKITKRGQNVTFRCDPISEHNRLYWYRQTLGQGPEFLTYFQNEAQLEKSRLLSDRFSAERPKGSFSTLEIQRTEQGDSAMYLCASSFQGGGWETQYFGPGTRLLVL.

The chain carries TRBV29-1 and TRBJ2-7, with TRBD1 matching over 8 bases. Germline values: CDR1 SQVTM, CDR2 ANQGSEA. The CDR3 is made up of 15 amino acids. Trimming removed 5 bases from V and 2 bases from J; junction bases left unmatched: 11. The CDR3 spells CSVTSPGTGAYEQYF. The CDR3 DNA is TGCAGCGTTACGTCCCCCGGGACAGGAGCCTACGAGCAGTACTTC.

The rearrangement joins TRBV5-1 to TRBJ2-3; TRBD2 agrees at 11 bases. Per the germline V gene, CDR1 is SGHRS and CDR2 is YFSETQ. V gave up 7 bases and J gave up 6 bases; unmatched junction bases: 7. The CDR3 is made up of 14 amino acids. This chain's CDR3 is CASSRLAGSDTQYF. The CDR3 DNA is TGCGCCAGCTCACGACTAGCGGGGAGTGATACGCAGTATTTT.